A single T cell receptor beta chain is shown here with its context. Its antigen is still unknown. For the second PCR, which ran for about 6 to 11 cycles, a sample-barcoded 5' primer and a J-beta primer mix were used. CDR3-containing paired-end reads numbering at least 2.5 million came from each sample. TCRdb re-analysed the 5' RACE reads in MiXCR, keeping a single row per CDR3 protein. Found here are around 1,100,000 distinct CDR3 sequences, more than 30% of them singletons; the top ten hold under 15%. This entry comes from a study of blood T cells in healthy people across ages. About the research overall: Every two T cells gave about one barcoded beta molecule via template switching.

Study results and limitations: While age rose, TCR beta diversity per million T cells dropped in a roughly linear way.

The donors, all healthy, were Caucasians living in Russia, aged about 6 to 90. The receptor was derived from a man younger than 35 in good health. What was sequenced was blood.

The CDR3 coding sequence is TGCGCCAGCAGCCAAGATGGCGCAACTAACTATGGCTACACCTTC. Translating it yields CASSQDGATNYGYTF. The V call is TRBV4-3, the J call TRBJ1-2; D gene unclear. The CDR3 is 15 amino acids. The V end lost 0 bases, the J end lost 0 bases, and 8 bases lay between the germline ends. Germline V lookup: CDR1 LGHNA, CDR2 YSLEER.